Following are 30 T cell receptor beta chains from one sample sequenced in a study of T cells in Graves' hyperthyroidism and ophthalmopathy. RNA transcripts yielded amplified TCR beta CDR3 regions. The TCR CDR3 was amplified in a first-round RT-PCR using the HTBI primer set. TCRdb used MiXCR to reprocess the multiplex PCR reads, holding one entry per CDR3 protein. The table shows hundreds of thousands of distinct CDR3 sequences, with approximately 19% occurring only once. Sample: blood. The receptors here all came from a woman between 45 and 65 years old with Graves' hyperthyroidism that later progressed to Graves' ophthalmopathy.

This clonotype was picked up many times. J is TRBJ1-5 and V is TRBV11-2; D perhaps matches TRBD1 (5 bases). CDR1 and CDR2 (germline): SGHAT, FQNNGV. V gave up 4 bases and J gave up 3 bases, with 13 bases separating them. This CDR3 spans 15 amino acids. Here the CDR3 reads CASSYEGLSNQPQHF. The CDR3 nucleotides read TGTGCCAGCAGCTATGAGGGGCTTTCCAATCAGCCCCAGCATTTT.

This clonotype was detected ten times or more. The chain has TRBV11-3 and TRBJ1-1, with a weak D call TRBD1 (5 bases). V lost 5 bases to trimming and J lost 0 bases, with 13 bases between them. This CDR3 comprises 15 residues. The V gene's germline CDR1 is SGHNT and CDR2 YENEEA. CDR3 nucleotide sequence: TGTGCCAGCAGCGAGACCGGGACGGTGAACACTGAAGCTTTCTTT. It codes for CASSETGTVNTEAFF.

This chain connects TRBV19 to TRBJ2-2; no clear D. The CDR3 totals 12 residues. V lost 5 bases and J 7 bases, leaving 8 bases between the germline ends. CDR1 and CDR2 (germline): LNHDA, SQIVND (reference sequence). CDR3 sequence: CASSPSIGELFF. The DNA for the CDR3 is TGTGCCAGTAGTCCGAGTATCGGGGAGCTGTTTTTT.

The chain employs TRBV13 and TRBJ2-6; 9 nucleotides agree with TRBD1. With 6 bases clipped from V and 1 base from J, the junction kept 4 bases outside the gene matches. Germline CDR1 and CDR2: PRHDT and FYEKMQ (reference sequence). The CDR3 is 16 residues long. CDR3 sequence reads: CASRRTGESGANVLTF. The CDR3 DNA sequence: TGTGCCAGCAGGAGGACAGGGGAATCTGGGGCCAACGTCCTGACTTTC.

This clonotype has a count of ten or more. The CDR3 DNA reads TGTGCCAGCAGCCGACTCCCCGGGACGGAAAATTCACCCCTCCACTTT. Translation gives CASSRLPGTENSPLHF. The chain carries TRBV3-1 and TRBJ1-6; perhaps TRBD1 as D (5 bases). Between the trimmed V and J ends, which lost 4 bases and 7 bases, there was a span of 17 bases. From germline, CDR1 is LGHDT and CDR2 YNNKEL (reference sequence). CDR3 size: 16 residues.

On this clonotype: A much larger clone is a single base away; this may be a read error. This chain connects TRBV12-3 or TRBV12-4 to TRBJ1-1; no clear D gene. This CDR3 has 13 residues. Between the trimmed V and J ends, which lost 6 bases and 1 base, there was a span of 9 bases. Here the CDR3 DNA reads TGTGCCAGCAGCAAAATAGAGAACACTGAAGCTTTCTTT. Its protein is CASSKIENTEAFF.

The CDR3 region is CASSLVGPGTGDETQYF. In nucleotides, the CDR3 is TGTGCCAGCAGCTTAGTCGGTCCCGGGACAGGGGACGAGACCCAGTACTTC. The chain recombines TRBV7-9 with TRBJ2-5; TRBD1 matches 10 bases. Trimming at V came to 1 base and at J to 5 bases, leaving 10 bases not matched to a gene. CDR1 is SEHNR and CDR2 is FQNEAQ in the germline V gene (reference sequence). The CDR3 length is 17 residues. Filled out from reference TRBV7-9 and TRBJ2-5, the complete variable domain reads DTGVSQNPRHKITKRGQNVTFRCDPISEHNRLYWYRQTLGQGPEFLTYFQNEAQLEKSRLLSDRFSAERPKGSFSTLEIQRTEQGDSAMYLCASSLVGPGTGDETQYFGPGTRLLVL.

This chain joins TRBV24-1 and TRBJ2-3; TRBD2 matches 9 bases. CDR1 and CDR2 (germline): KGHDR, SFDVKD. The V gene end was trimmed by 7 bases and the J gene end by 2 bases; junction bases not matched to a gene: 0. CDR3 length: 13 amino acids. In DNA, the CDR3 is TGTGCCACCAGGGGACTAGCCACAGATACGCAGTATTTT. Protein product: CATRGLATDTQYF.

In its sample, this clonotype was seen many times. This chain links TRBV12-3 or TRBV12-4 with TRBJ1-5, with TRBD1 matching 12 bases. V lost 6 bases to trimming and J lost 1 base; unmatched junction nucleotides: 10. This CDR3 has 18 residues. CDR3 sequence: CASSFIGTGGSSNQPQHF. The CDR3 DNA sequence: TGTGCCAGCAGCTTTATCGGGACAGGGGGCTCCAGCAATCAGCCCCAGCATTTT.

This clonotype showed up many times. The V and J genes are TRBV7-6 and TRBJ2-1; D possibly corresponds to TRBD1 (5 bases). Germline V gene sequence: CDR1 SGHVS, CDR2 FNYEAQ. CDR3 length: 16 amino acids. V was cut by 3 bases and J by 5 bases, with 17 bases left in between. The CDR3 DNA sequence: TGTGCCAGCAGCTTGTCCCGCCCCGCCAGGGACAATGAGCAGTTCTTC. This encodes CASSLSRPARDNEQFF.

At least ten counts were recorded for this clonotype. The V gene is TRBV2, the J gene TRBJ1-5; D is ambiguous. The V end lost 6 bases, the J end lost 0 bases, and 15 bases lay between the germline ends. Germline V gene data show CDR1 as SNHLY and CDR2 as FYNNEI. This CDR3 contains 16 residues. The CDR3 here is CASSDPRTGSNQPQHF. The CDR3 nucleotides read TGTGCCAGCAGCGACCCTCGGACGGGTAGCAATCAGCCCCAGCATTTT.

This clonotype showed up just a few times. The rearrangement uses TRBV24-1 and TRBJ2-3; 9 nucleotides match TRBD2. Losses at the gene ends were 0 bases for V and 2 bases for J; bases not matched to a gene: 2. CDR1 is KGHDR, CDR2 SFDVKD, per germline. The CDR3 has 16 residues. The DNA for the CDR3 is TGTGCCACCAGTGATTTGGCTAGCGGGGTCACAGATACGCAGTATTTT. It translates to CATSDLASGVTDTQYF.

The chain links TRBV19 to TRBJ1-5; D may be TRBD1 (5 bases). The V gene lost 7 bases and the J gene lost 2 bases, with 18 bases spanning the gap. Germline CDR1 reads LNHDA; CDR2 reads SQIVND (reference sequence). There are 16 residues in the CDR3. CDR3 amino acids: CASTRGGDAGNQPQHF. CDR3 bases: TGTGCCAGTACGCGGGGGGGGGATGCAGGCAATCAGCCCCAGCATTTT.

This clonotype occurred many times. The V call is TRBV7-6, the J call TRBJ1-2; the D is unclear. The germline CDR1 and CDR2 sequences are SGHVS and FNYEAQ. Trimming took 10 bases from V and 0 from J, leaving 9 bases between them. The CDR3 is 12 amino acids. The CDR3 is CATSRSNYGYTF. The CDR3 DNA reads TGTGCCACCTCGCGATCTAACTATGGCTACACCTTC. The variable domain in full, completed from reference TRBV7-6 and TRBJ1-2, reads GAGVSQSPRYKVTKRGQDVALRCDPISGHVSLYWYRQALGQGPEFLTYFNYEAQQDKSGLPNDRFSAERPEGSISTLTIQRTEQRDSAMYRCATSRSNYGYTFGSGTRLTVV.

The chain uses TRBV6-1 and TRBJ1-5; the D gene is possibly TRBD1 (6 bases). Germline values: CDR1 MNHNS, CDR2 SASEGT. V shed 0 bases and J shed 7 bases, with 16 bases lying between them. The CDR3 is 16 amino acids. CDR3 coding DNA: TGTGCCAGCAGTGAAGCGGTGGGCCAGGGGTCCCAGCCCCAGCATTTT. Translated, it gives CASSEAVGQGSQPQHF.

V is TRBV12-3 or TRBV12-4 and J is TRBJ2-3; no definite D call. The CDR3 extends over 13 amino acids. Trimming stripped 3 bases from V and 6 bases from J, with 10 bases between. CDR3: CASSLNPRDTQYF. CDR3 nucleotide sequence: TGTGCCAGCAGTTTGAATCCGCGGGATACGCAGTATTTT.

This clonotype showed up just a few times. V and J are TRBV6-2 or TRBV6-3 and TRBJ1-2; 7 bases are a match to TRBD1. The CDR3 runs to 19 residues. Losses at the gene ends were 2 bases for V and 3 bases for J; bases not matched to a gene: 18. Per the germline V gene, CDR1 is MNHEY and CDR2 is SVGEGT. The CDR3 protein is CASSYPRDSRHKGDYGYTF. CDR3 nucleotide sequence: TGTGCCAGCAGTTACCCCAGGGACAGCAGACACAAGGGTGACTATGGCTACACCTTC.

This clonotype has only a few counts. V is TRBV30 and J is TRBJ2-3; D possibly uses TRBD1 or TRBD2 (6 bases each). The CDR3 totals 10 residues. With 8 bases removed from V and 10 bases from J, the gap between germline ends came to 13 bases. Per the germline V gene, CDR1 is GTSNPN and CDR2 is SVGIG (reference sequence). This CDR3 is CAQGRGAQYF. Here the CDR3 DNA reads TGTGCCCAGGGGCGGGGTGCGCAGTATTTT.

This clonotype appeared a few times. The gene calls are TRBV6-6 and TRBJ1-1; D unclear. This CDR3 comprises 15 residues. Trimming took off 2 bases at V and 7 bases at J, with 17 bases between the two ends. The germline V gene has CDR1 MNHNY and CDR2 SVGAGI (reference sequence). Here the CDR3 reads CASSYRFKGHIEAFF. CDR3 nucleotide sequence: TGTGCCAGCAGTTACAGGTTTAAAGGGCACATTGAAGCTTTCTTT.

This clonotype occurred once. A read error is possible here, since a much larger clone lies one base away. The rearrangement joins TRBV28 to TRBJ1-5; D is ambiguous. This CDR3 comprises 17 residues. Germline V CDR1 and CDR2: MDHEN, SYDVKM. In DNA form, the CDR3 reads TGTGCCAGCAGTTTCTCCGCATCCGGTTATAGCAATCCGCCCCAGCATTTT. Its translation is CASSFSASGYSNPPQHF.

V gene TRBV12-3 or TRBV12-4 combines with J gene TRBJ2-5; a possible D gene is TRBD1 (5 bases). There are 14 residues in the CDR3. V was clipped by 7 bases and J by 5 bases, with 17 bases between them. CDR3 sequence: CASKNYGAGETQYF. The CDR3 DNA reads TGTGCCAGCAAAAATTATGGGGCTGGTGAGACCCAGTACTTC.

CDR3: CSFNREANYGYTF. The CDR3 DNA reads TGCAGTTTTAACAGGGAAGCTAACTATGGCTACACCTTC. This chain uses TRBV20-1 with TRBJ1-2; D is possibly TRBD1 (6 bases). The CDR3 runs 13 residues. CDR1 and CDR2 from the germline V gene are DFQATT and SNEGSKA (reference sequence). The V gene lost 8 bases and the J gene lost 0 bases, with 13 bases spanning the gap.

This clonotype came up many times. The CDR3 protein is CASSPGQVGDYGYTF. For the CDR3, the DNA is TGCGCCAGCAGCCCCGGCCAGGTTGGGGACTATGGCTACACCTTC. The chain recombines TRBV5-1 with TRBJ1-2; D not certain. Germline CDR1 reads SGHRS; CDR2 reads YFSETQ. Trimming took off 4 bases at V and 3 bases at J, with 16 bases between the two ends. This CDR3 has 15 residues.

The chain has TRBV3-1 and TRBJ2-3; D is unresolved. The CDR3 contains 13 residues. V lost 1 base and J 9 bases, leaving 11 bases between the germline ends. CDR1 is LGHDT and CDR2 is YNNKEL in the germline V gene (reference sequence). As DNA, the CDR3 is TGTGCCAGCAGCCAAGGACAAACTAAGACGCAGTATTTT. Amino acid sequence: CASSQGQTKTQYF.

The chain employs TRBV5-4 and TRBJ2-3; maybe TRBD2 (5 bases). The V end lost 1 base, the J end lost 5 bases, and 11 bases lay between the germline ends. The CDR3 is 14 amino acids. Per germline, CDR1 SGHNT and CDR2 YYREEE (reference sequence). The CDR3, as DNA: TGTGCCAGCAGCTTGAGGCAGAGGGAAGATACGCAGTATTTT. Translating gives CASSLRQREDTQYF.

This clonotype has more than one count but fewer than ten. This chain's CDR3 is CAKSGTGGYEQYF. The CDR3 DNA is TGTGCCAAATCCGGGACAGGGGGCTACGAGCAGTACTTC. The rearrangement links TRBV2 to TRBJ2-7; 11 nucleotides line up with TRBD1. CDR1 and CDR2 (germline): SNHLY, FYNNEI. V lost 10 bases to trimming and J lost 3 bases; unmatched junction nucleotides: 5. The CDR3 consists of 13 residues.

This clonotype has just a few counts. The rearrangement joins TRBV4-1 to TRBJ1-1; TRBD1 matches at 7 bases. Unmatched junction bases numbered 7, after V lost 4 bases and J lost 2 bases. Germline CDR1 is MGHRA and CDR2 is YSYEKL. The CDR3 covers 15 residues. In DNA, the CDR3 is TGCGCCAGCAGCCCCAGCCAGGGGGTTAACACTGAAGCTTTCTTT. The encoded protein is CASSPSQGVNTEAFF.

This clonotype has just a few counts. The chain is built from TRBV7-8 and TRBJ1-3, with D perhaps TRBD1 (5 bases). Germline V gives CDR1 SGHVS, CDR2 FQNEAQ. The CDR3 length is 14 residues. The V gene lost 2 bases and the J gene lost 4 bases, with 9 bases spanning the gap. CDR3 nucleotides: TGTGCCAGCAGCTTATCGGGGCTCGGAAACACCATATATTTT. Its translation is CASSLSGLGNTIYF.

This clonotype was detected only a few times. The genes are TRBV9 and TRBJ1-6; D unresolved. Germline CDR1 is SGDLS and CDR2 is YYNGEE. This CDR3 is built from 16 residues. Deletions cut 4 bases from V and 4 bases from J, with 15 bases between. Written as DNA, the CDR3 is TGTGCCAGCAGCCCCCAAGAGGCTACTTATAATTCACCCCTCCACTTT. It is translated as CASSPQEATYNSPLHF.

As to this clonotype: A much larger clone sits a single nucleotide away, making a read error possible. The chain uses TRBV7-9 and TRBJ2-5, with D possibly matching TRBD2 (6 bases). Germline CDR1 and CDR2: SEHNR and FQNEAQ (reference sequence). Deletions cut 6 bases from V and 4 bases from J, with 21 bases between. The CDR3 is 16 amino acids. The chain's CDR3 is CASSPVRAAGGETQYF. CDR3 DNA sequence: TGTGCCAGCAGTCCCGTCCGAGCAGCGGGTGGAGAGACCCAGTACTTC.